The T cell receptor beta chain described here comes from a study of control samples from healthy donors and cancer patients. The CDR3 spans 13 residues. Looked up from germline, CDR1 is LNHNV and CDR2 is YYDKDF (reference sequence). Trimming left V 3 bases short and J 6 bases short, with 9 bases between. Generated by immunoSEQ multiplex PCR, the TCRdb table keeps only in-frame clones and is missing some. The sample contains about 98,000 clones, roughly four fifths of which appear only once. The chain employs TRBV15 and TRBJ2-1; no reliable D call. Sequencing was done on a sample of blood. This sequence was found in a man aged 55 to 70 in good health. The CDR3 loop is CATSRVVGNEQFF. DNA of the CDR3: TGTGCCACCAGCAGGGTAGTAGGCAATGAGCAGTTCTTC.